Only a few counts were recorded for the clone carrying this T cell receptor (beta chain). These data come from a study of blood T cell repertoires in COVID-19. Trimming stripped 6 bases from V and 5 bases from J, with 11 bases between. The CDR3 extends over 12 amino acids. In germline, CDR1 is SGDLS, CDR2 YYNGEE. The repertoire was sequenced with immunoSEQ multiplex PCR; TCRdb's copy has only in-frame clones and lacks some. The table shows approximately 30,000 clones, with approximately 91% occurring only once. V is TRBV9 and J is TRBJ1-2, with no clear D. The sequence was collected from a human donor in a cohort sampled during active COVID-19. Input material: peripheral blood. CDR3 region: CASTTSFYGYTF. The CDR3 DNA is TGTGCCAGCACAACATCCTTTTATGGCTACACCTTC.